Included here is one T cell receptor beta chain sequence, with context. This sample was included in a study of blood T cell repertoires in COVID-19. Overall study context: Collection of acute and convalescent COVID-19 samples took place in the United States, Italy and Spain.

Original processing notes: Amplified reference gene primers provided the basis for estimating nucleated cell counts. Produced via immunoSEQ multiplex PCR; TCRdb's table is partial and in-frame only. D and trimming come from the DNA, and the V and J calls and clone size come from that table. The profile shows approximately 300,000 clones, roughly 90% of them singletons. Trimming took off 5 bases at V and 10 bases at J, with 15 bases between the two ends. CDR3 length: 13 amino acids. The germline V gene encodes CDR1 GTSNPN and CDR2 SVGIG (reference sequence). The chain combines TRBV30 with TRBJ1-6; tentative D call: TRBD1 (6 bases). The receptor was derived from a woman in her 50s with active or convalescent COVID-19. Specimen: peripheral blood. In nucleotides, the CDR3 is TGTGCCTGGTCACAGGGATTGGGGTCACCCCTCCACTTT. This gives the protein CAWSQGLGSPLHF.